The 30 T cell receptor beta chains in this list originate from one sample, sequenced in a study of blood T cell repertoires in COVID-19. Some clones are missing from TCRdb's copy, which holds only in-frame ones; the method was immunoSEQ multiplex PCR. This table holds 55,000 or so clones, around 90% found once. The material sequenced was peripheral blood. These receptors were collected from a middle-aged man with COVID-19, enrolled during active disease.

The V gene is TRBV6-1, the J gene TRBJ1-1; perhaps TRBD1 as D (5 bases). This CDR3 spans 14 amino acids. V gave up 2 bases and J gave up 4 bases, with 11 bases separating them. Germline lookup yields CDR1 MNHNS and CDR2 SASEGT. For the CDR3, the DNA is TGTGCCAGCAGTGAATACGAAAGGGGCACTGAAGCTTTCTTT. Translated, it gives CASSEYERGTEAFF.

V usage is TRBV12-3 or TRBV12-4 and J usage is TRBJ2-1; 7 positions match TRBD1. The CDR3 extends over 13 amino acids. Losses at the gene ends were 6 bases for V and 8 bases for J; bases not matched to a gene: 7. DNA of the CDR3: TGTGCCAGCAGCCCTACAGGGGAACATGAGCAGTTCTTC. This sequence encodes CASSPTGEHEQFF.

This clone was seen once. V and J are TRBV4-1 and TRBJ2-7; the D gene is possibly TRBD2 (6 bases). CDR3 length: 15 residues. CDR1 and CDR2 from the germline V gene are MGHRA and YSYEKL. Trimming took 5 bases from V and 3 from J, leaving 17 bases between them. CDR3 region: CASSSPERGDYEQYF. CDR3 coding DNA: TGCGCCAGCAGCTCCCCGGAGCGCGGGGACTACGAGCAGTACTTC.

The genes are TRBV3-1 (or the pseudogene TRBV3-2) and TRBJ2-7; 10 nucleotides agree with TRBD2. Per the germline V gene, CDR1 is LGHDT and CDR2 is YNNKEL (reference sequence). The CDR3 is 15 amino acids. Trimming took 4 bases from V and 6 from J; bases not matched to a gene: 9. In nucleotides, the CDR3 is TGTGCCAGCAGCCTCGGGACTAGCGTATCATCCGAGCAGTACTTC. This gives the protein CASSLGTSVSSEQYF.

V is TRBV7-8 and J is TRBJ1-2; possibly TRBD1 for D (5 bases). This CDR3 comprises 13 residues. Deletions cut 5 bases from V and 5 bases from J, with 12 bases between. Germline lookup yields CDR1 SGHVS and CDR2 FQNEAQ. The CDR3 nucleotides are TGTGCCAGCAGCCGAGACAGTTCGTATGGCTACACCTTC. It yields the protein CASSRDSSYGYTF. Full variable domain (remainder filled in from reference TRBV7-8 and TRBJ1-2): GAGVSQSPRYKVAKRGQDVALRCDPISGHVSLFWYQQALGQGPEFLTYFQNEAQLDKSGLPSDRFFAERPEGSVSTLKIQRTQQEDSAVYLCASSRDSSYGYTFGSGTRLTVV.

The chain combines TRBV10-3 with TRBJ2-3; 7 bases match TRBD2. V was pared by 8 bases and J by 4 bases, with 6 bases of the junction left unmatched. CDR3 length: 13 amino acids. The germline CDR1 and CDR2 sequences are ENHRY and SYGVKD. The CDR3 DNA is TGTGCCATCGCGGGAGATTTGGCAGATACGCAGTATTTT. Translation gives CAIAGDLADTQYF.

The chain recombines TRBV11-3 with TRBJ1-6, with TRBD1 as a possible D gene (6 bases). The CDR3 extends over 16 amino acids. V lost 1 base and J lost 8, with 15 bases in between. Germline V lookup: CDR1 SGHNT, CDR2 YENEEA. The CDR3 is CASSLAWGQDYSPLHF. In nucleotides, the CDR3 is TGTGCCAGCAGCTTAGCCTGGGGGCAGGATTATTCACCCCTCCACTTT.

J is TRBJ2-2 and V is TRBV5-1; TRBD1 might be the D (6 bases). V lost 4 bases to trimming and J lost 4 bases, with 14 bases between them. Germline values: CDR1 SGHRS, CDR2 YFSETQ. The CDR3 has 15 residues. CDR3 sequence (DNA): TGCGCCAGCAGCCTACAGGGCCCCCTCACCGGGGAGCTGTTTTTT. Residues: CASSLQGPLTGELFF.

The sample holds one count of this clone. The chain has TRBV6-1 and TRBJ1-6; D is unresolved. The CDR3 has 15 residues. Trimming stripped 3 bases from V and 3 bases from J, with 9 bases between. The V gene's germline CDR1 is MNHNS and CDR2 SASEGT. This chain's CDR3 is CASSDTRFYNSPLHF. The CDR3 nucleotides are TGTGCCAGCAGTGACACTCGGTTCTATAATTCACCCCTCCACTTT.

This sequence joins TRBV12-3 or TRBV12-4 and TRBJ2-7; D unclear. V shed 3 bases and J shed 1 base, with 7 bases lying between them. This CDR3 contains 13 residues. As DNA, the CDR3 is TGTGCCAGCAGTTTCCGCGGTTCCTACGAGCAGTACTTC. As protein: CASSFRGSYEQYF.

J is TRBJ2-3 and V is TRBV19, with 7 bases that match TRBD2. V lost 1 base, J lost 1 base, and 5 bases stayed unmatched. Germline-derived CDR1 and CDR2 are LNHDA and SQIVND (reference sequence). CDR3 length: 16 amino acids. CDR3 region: CASSIGPAGRTDTQYF. CDR3 sequence (DNA): TGTGCCAGTAGTATAGGACCAGCGGGGCGCACAGATACGCAGTATTTT.

The chain employs TRBV5-1 and TRBJ2-5; 12 positions match TRBD2. The CDR3 extends over 15 amino acids. Germline CDR1 SGHRS, CDR2 YFSETQ. V lost 5 bases, J lost 0 bases, and 2 bases stayed unmatched. CDR3 loop: CASRGTSGYQETQYF. The CDR3 nucleotides are TGCGCCAGCAGGGGGACTAGCGGGTACCAAGAGACCCAGTACTTC.

The genes are TRBV5-6 and TRBJ1-2, with D possibly TRBD1 on 6 matching bases. This CDR3 is built from 14 residues. Per germline, CDR1 SGHDT and CDR2 YYEEEE. V was shortened by 2 bases and J by 2 bases, with 10 bases between the two germline ends. The CDR3 nucleotides are TGTGCCAGCAGCTTTCCGGGACAAAACTATGGCTACACCTTC. Protein: CASSFPGQNYGYTF.

This chain links TRBV25-1 with TRBJ1-4; maybe TRBD1 (5 bases). V lost 5 bases, J lost 8 bases, and 18 bases lay in between. This CDR3 comprises 15 residues. Germline V lookup: CDR1 MGHDK, CDR2 SYGVNS. CDR3 region: CASSWGRARSEKLFF. CDR3 sequence (DNA): TGTGCCAGCAGTTGGGGCCGGGCCCGTTCAGAAAAACTGTTTTTT. Complete variable domain (other parts from reference TRBV25-1 and TRBJ1-4): EADIYQTPRYLVIGTGKKITLECSQTMGHDKMYWYQQDPGMELHLIHYSYGVNSTEKGDLSSESTVSRIRTEHFPLTLESARPSHTSQYLCASSWGRARSEKLFFGSGTQLSVL.

This chain links TRBV27 with TRBJ2-7; TRBD1 aligns across 7 bases. Germline CDR1 MNHEY, CDR2 SMNVEV (reference sequence). CDR3 size: 15 residues. V was pared by 4 bases and J by 2 bases, with 8 bases of the junction left unmatched. The CDR3 DNA is TGTGCCAGCAGTTCGGGACAGCTTCGTGCCTACGAGCAGTACTTC. Residues: CASSSGQLRAYEQYF.

CDR3 sequence reads: CASSLGKGGATGELFF. The CDR3 nucleotides are TGTGCCAGCAGTTTGGGTAAAGGGGGGGCGACCGGGGAGCTGTTTTTT. V gene TRBV28 combines with J gene TRBJ2-2; a possible D gene is TRBD2 (7 bases). V was trimmed by 3 bases and J by 5 bases, leaving 16 bases between them. The CDR3 extends over 16 amino acids. Germline V CDR1 and CDR2: MDHEN, SYDVKM.

This clone was detected a few times. This rearrangement joins TRBV7-2 to TRBJ1-1; no firm D call. Per the germline V gene, CDR1 is SGHTA and CDR2 is FQGNSA. This CDR3 is 12 amino acids long. With 2 bases removed from V and 9 bases from J, the gap between germline ends came to 10 bases. CDR3 region: CASSLRNSKAFF. CDR3 in DNA: TGTGCCAGCAGCTTAAGAAACAGTAAAGCTTTCTTT.

This clone was observed a few times. V usage is TRBV25-1 and J usage is TRBJ2-1; TRBD1 agrees at 7 bases. This CDR3 region has 14 residues. Germline V gene lookup returns CDR1 MGHDK and CDR2 SYGVNS. J lost 2 bases, V lost 4 bases, and 2 bases had no gene match. The CDR3 DNA reads TGTGCCAGCAGTGCACAGGGGCCCTACAATGAGCAGTTCTTC. Translating it yields CASSAQGPYNEQFF.

CDR3 sequence (DNA): TGTGCCAGCAGTTTAGCTCCGGGAGGGCCCACAGATACGCAGTATTTT. Translated, it gives CASSLAPGGPTDTQYF. The chain joins TRBV28 to TRBJ2-3, with TRBD2 matching over 8 bases. Germline V gene data show CDR1 as MDHEN and CDR2 as SYDVKM. This CDR3 comprises 16 residues. Germline trimming cut 2 bases from V and 2 bases from J; bases unmatched to any gene: 6.

J is TRBJ1-6 and V is TRBV11-2; D perhaps matches TRBD1 (6 bases). The length of the CDR3 is 16 residues. The germline V gene has CDR1 SGHAT and CDR2 FQNNGV. V was cut by 4 bases and J by 1 base, with 11 bases left in between. The CDR3 region has the DNA TGTGCCAGCAGCTACAACGGACAGTCCTATAATTCACCCCTCCACTTT. Its protein product is CASSYNGQSYNSPLHF.

This chain connects TRBV5-4 to TRBJ2-2; 10 bases are shared with TRBD1. CDR1 is SGHNT, CDR2 YYREEE, per germline (reference sequence). V gave up 1 base and J gave up 4 bases; unmatched junction bases: 7. CDR3 size: 17 residues. The CDR3 sequence is CASSLPGTGVITGELFF. Written as DNA, the CDR3 is TGTGCCAGCAGCTTGCCAGGGACAGGGGTTATCACCGGGGAGCTGTTTTTT.

The gene calls are TRBV12-3 or TRBV12-4 and TRBJ2-7, with 7 bases that match TRBD1. This CDR3 has 13 amino acids. J gave up 6 bases and V 6 bases, and 8 bases lay outside the gene matches. CDR3 protein: CASSLRQGSEQYF. DNA for the CDR3: TGTGCCAGCAGCCTCCGACAGGGCTCCGAGCAGTACTTC.

This chain joins TRBV10-2 and TRBJ1-2; D call uncertain. The CDR3 sequence is 12 residues long. Trimming stripped 5 bases from V and 4 bases from J, with 8 bases between. The germline V gene has CDR1 WSHSY and CDR2 SAAADI. The CDR3 loop reads CASSYGSYGYTF. The DNA for the CDR3 is TGCGCCAGCAGTTACGGTAGCTATGGCTACACCTTC.

To note about this clone: An end of the junction differs from the germline gene, which may be a read error. The gene calls are TRBV4-2 and TRBJ2-7; a possible D gene is TRBD1 (5 bases). Germline loops: CDR1 LGHNA, CDR2 YNFKEQ. The CDR3 totals 13 residues. The CDR3 nucleotides read TGTGCCAGCAGCCCCTCCCTGACAGCCCACATGGGCTTC. Its translation: CASSPSLTAHMGF.

The CDR3 reads CASSFSRGIAEAFF. CDR3 coding DNA: TGTGCCAGCAGTTTCAGCAGGGGTATCGCTGAAGCTTTCTTT. This chain links TRBV28 with TRBJ1-1; D might be TRBD1 (6 bases). Trimming removed 3 bases at V and 6 bases at J, with 14 bases between. The length of the CDR3 is 14 residues. CDR1 is MDHEN and CDR2 is SYDVKM in the germline V gene.

The sample holds one count of this clone. The chain carries TRBV3-1 (or the pseudogene TRBV3-2) and TRBJ1-4; no definite D call. The V end lost 3 bases, the J end lost 0 bases, and 11 bases lay between the germline ends. This CDR3 comprises 16 residues. Germline V gene lookup returns CDR1 LGHDT and CDR2 YNNKEL (reference sequence). The CDR3 region is CASSQRGIATNEKLFF. Written as DNA, the CDR3 is TGTGCCAGCAGCCAGAGAGGTATCGCAACTAATGAAAAACTGTTTTTT.

The V and J genes are TRBV5-4 and TRBJ2-7; 8 bases agree with TRBD1. Germline V gives CDR1 SGHNT, CDR2 YYREEE (reference sequence). V lost 3 bases to trimming and J lost 6 bases; unmatched junction nucleotides: 2. This CDR3 has 12 residues. The CDR3 is CASSSDRGEQYF. CDR3 coding DNA: TGTGCCAGCAGCTCAGACAGGGGCGAGCAGTACTTC.

The sample holds one count of this clone. The chain couples TRBV2 to TRBJ2-3; tentatively, D is TRBD2 (6 bases). Germline CDR1 is SNHLY and CDR2 is FYNNEI. The CDR3 runs to 15 residues. Trimming left V 3 bases short and J 2 bases short, with 12 bases between. The CDR3 sequence is CASSDSGGVTDTQYF. Here the CDR3 DNA reads TGTGCCAGCAGTGATAGCGGAGGGGTCACAGATACGCAGTATTTT.

This chain links TRBV14 with TRBJ2-5, with 10 bases that match TRBD1. The germline gives CDR1 SGHDN, CDR2 FVKESK. This CDR3 comprises 16 residues. V shed 3 bases, J shed 5 bases, and the junction held 9 bases outside the gene matches. The CDR3, as DNA: TGTGCCAGCAGCCACCAACCGGGACAGGGGAGTGAGACCCAGTACTTC. Translating gives CASSHQPGQGSETQYF.

This sequence joins TRBV24-1 and TRBJ2-2, with 7 bases fitting TRBD1. The CDR3 is made up of 17 amino acids. V was pared by 1 base and J by 1 base, with 5 bases of the junction left unmatched. Per germline, CDR1 KGHDR and CDR2 SFDVKD. The CDR3, as DNA: TGTGCCACCAGTGATTTTTCAACAGGGGAGAACACCGGGGAGCTGTTTTTT. Its translation is CATSDFSTGENTGELFF.